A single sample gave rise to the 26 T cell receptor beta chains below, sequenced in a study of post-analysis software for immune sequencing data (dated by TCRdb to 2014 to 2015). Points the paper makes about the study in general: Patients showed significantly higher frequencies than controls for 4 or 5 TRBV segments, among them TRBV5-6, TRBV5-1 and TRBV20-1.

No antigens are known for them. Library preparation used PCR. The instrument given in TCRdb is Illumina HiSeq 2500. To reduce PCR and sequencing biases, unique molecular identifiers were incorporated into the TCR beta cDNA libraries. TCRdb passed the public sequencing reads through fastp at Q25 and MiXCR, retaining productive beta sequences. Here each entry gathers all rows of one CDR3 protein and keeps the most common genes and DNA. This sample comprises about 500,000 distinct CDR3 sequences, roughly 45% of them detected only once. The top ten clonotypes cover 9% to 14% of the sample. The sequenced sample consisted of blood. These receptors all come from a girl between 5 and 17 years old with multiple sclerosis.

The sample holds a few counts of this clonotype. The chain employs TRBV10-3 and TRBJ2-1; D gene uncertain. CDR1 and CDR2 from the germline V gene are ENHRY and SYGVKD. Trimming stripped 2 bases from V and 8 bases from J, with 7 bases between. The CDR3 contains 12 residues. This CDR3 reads CAISEERYEQFF. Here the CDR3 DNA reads TGTGCCATCAGTGAGGAGAGATATGAGCAGTTCTTC.

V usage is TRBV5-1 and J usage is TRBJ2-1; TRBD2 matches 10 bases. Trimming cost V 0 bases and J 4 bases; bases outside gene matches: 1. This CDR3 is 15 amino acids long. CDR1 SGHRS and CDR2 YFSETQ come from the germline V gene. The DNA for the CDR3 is TGCGCCAGCAGCTTGGATAGCGGGAGGTACAATGAGCAGTTCTTC. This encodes CASSLDSGRYNEQFF.

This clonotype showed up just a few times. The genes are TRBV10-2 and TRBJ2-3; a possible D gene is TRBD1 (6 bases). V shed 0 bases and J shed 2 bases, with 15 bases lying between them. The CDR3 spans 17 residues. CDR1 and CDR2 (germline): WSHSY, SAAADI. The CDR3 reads CASSESPQGYYTDTQYF. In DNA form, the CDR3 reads TGCGCCAGCAGTGAGTCGCCACAGGGCTATTACACAGATACGCAGTATTTT.

For the CDR3, the DNA is TGTGCCAGCAGACAGGGGGTCGTGACTAATGAAAAACTGTTTTTT. Translated, it gives CASRQGVVTNEKLFF. V and J are TRBV7-2 and TRBJ1-4, with 8 bases aligning to TRBD1. CDR1 and CDR2 from the germline V gene are SGHTA and FQGNSA. J lost 2 bases, V lost 6 bases, and 5 bases had no gene match. This CDR3 spans 15 amino acids.

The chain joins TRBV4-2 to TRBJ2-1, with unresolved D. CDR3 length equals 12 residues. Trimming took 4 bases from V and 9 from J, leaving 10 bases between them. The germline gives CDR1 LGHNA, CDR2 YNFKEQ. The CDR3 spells CASSPTVGEQFF. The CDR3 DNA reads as TGTGCCAGCAGCCCCACGGTCGGTGAGCAGTTCTTC.

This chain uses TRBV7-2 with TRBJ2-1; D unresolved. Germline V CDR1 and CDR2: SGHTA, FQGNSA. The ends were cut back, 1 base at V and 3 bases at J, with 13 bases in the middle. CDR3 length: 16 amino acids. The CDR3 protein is CASSLVGGSNYNEQFF. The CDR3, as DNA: TGTGCCAGCAGCTTAGTCGGTGGCTCGAACTACAATGAGCAGTTCTTC.

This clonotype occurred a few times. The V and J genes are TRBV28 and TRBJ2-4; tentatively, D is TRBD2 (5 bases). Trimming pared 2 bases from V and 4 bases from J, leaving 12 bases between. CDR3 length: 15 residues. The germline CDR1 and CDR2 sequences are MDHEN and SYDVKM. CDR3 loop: CASSLGGPRKNIQYF. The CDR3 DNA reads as TGTGCCAGCAGTTTAGGCGGGCCGCGGAAAAACATTCAGTACTTC.

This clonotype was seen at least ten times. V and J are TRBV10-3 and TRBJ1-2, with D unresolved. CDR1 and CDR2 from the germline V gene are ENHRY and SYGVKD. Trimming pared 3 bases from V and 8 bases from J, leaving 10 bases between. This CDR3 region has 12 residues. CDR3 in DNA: TGTGCCATCAGTGATGCAGGAGAAGGCTACACCTTC. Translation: CAISDAGEGYTF.

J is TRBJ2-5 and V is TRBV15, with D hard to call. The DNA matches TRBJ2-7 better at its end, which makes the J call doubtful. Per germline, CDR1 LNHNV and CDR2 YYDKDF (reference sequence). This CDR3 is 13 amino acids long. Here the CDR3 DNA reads TGTGCCACCAGCATAGGGTCAACCCACGAGCAGTACTTC. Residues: CATSIGSTHEQYF.

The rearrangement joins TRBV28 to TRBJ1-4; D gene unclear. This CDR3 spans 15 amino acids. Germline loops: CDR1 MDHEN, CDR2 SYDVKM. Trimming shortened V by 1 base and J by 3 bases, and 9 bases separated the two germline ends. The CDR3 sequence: CASSLSVESNEKLFF. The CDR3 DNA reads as TGTGCCAGCAGTTTATCGGTGGAGTCTAATGAAAAACTGTTTTTT.

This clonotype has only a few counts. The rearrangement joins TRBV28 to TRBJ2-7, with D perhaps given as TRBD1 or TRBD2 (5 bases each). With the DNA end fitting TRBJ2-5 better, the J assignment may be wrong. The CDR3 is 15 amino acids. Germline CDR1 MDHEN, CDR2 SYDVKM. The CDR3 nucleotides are TGTGCCAGCAACTCCGTGGGGGTTAAGGATGAGACCCAGTACTTC. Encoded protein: CASNSVGVKDETQYF.

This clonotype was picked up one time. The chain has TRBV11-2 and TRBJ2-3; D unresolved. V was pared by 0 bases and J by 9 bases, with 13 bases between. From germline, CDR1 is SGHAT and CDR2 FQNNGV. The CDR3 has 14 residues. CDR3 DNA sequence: TGTGCCAGCAGCTTAGATTATGAGAAATTGACGCAGTATTTT. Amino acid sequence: CASSLDYEKLTQYF.

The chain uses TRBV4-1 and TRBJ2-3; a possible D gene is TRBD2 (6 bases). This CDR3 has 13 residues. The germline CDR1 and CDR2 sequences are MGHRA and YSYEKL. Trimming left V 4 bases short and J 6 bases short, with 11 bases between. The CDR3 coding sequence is TGCGCCAGCAGCCCAGACGGGAGTGATACGCAGTATTTT. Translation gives CASSPDGSDTQYF.

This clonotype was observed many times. CDR3: CASTTTGEETQYF. As DNA, the CDR3 is TGTGCCAGCACAACTACAGGGGAAGAGACCCAGTACTTC. The chain employs TRBV6-5 and TRBJ2-5; TRBD1 aligns across 7 bases. J lost 3 bases, V lost 7 bases, and 5 bases had no gene match. Germline-derived CDR1 and CDR2 are MNHEY and SVGAGI. CDR3 length: 13 residues.

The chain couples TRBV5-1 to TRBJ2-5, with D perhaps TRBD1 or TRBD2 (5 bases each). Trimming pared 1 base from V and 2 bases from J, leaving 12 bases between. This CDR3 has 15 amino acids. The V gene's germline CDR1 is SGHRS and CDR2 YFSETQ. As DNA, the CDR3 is TGCGCCAGCAGCTTGACCGGGACGGGACAAGAGACCCAGTACTTC. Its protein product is CASSLTGTGQETQYF.

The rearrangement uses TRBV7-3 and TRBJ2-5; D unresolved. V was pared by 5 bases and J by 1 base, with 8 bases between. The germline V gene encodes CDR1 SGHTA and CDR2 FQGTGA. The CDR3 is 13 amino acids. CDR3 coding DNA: TGTGCCAGCAGCCTCATCTTCCAAGAGACCCAGTACTTC. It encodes CASSLIFQETQYF.

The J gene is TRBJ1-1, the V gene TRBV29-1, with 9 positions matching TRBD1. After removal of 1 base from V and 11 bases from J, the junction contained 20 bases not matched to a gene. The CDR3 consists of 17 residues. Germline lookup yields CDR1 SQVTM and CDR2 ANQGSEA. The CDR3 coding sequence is TGCAGCGTTGAAGGAAGGACCGGGACAGGGAGCCACATGGGGGCTTTCTTT. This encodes CSVEGRTGTGSHMGAFF. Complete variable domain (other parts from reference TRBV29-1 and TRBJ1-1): SAVISQKPSRDICQRGTSLTIQCQVDSQVTMMFWYRQQPGQSLTLIATANQGSEATYESGFVIDKFPISRPNLTFSTLTVSNMSPEDSSIYLCSVEGRTGTGSHMGAFFGQGTRLTVV.

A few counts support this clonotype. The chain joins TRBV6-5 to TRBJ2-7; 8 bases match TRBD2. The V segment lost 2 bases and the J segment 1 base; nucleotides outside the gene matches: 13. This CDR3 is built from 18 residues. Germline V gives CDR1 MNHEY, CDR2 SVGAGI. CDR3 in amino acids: CASSYGWYRGRKSYEQYF. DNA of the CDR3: TGTGCCAGCAGTTACGGATGGTACCGCGGGAGGAAATCCTACGAGCAGTACTTC.

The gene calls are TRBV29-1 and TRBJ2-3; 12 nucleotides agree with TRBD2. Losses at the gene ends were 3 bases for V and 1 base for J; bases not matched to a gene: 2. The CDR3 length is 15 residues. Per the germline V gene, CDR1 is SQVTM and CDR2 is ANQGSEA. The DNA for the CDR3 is TGCAGCGTTGAGACTAGCGGGAGTCGCACAGATACGCAGTATTTT. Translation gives CSVETSGSRTDTQYF.

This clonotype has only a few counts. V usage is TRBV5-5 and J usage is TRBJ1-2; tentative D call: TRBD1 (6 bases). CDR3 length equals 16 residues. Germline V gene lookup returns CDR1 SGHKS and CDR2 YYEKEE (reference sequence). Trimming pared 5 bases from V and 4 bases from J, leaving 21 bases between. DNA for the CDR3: TGTGCCAGCAGTATTCGTGGTCCGGGACAAAGCTATGGCTACACCTTC. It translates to CASSIRGPGQSYGYTF. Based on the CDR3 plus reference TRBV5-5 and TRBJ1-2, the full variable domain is DAGVTQSPTHLIKTRGQQVTLRCSPISGHKSVSWYQQVLGQGPQFIFQYYEKEERGRGNFPDRFSARQFPNYSSELNVNALLLGDSALYLCASSIRGPGQSYGYTFGSGTRLTVV.

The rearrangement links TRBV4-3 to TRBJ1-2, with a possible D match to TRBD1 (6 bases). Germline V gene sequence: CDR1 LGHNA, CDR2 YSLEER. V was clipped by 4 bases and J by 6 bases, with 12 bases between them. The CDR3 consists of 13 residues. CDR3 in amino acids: CASSLTGIHGYTF. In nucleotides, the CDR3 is TGCGCCAGCAGCCTCACAGGGATTCATGGCTACACCTTC.

CDR3 in amino acids: CASSPLWGDGYEQYF. In DNA, the CDR3 is TGTGCCAGCAGCCCACTATGGGGAGACGGCTACGAGCAGTACTTC. The chain carries TRBV9 and TRBJ2-5; tentatively, D is TRBD2 (5 bases). The J call is in doubt because the DNA end fits TRBJ2-7 better. CDR1 and CDR2 from the germline V gene are SGDLS and YYNGEE. The CDR3 length is 15 residues.

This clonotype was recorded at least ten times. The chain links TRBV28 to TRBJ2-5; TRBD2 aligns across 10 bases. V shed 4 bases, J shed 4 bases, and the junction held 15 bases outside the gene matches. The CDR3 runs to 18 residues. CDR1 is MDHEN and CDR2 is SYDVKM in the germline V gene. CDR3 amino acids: CASSSGWSSGRARETQYF. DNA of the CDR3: TGTGCCAGCAGTTCGGGGTGGAGCAGCGGGAGGGCCAGAGAGACCCAGTACTTC. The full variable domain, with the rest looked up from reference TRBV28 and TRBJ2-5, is DVKVTQSSRYLVKRTGEKVFLECVQDMDHENMFWYRQDPGLGLRLIYFSYDVKMKEKGDIPEGYSVSREKKERFSLILESASTNQTSMYLCASSSGWSSGRARETQYFGPGTRLLVL.

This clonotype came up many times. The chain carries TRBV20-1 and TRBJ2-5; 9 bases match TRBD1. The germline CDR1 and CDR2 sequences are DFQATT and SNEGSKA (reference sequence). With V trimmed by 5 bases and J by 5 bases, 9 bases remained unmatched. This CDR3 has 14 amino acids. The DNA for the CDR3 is TGCAGTGCTTATACAGGGGGCGGAGGGGAGACCCAGTACTTC. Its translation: CSAYTGGGGETQYF.

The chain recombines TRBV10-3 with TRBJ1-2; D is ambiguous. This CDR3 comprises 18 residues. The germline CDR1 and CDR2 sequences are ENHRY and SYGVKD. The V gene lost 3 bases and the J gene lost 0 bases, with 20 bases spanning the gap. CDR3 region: CAISDDIGRSGPNYGYTF. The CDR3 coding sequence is TGTGCCATCAGTGATGATATCGGGAGGTCAGGCCCTAACTATGGCTACACCTTC.

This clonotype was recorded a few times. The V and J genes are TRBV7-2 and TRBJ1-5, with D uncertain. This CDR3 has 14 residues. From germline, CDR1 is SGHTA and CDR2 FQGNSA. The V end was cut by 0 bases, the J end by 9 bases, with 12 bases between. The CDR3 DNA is TGTGCCAGCAGCTTAGCGGTCCCTTTAGCGCCCCAGCATTTT. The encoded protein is CASSLAVPLAPQHF.